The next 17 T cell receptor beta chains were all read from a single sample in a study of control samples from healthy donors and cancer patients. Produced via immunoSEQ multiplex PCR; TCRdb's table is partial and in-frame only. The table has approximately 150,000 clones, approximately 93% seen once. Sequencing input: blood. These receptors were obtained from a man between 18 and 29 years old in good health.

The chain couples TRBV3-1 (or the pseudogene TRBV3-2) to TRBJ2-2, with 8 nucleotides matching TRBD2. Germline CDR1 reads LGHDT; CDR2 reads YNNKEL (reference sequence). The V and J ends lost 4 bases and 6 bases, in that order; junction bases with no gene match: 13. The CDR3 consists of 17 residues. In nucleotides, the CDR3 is TGTGCCAGCAGCCTCGATACTAGCGGCACTTCCGCCGGGGAGCTGTTTTTT. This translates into CASSLDTSGTSAGELFF.

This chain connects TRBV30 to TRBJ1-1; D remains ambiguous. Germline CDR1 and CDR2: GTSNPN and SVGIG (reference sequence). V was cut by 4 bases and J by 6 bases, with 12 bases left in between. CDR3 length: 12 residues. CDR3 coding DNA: TGTGCCTGGATGAATCCGACCTCTGAAGCTTTCTTT. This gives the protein CAWMNPTSEAFF. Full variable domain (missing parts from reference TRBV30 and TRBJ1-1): SQTIHQWPATLVQPVGSPLSLECTVEGTSNPNLYWYRQAAGRGLQLLFYSVGIGQISSEVPQNLSASRPQDRQFILSSKKLLLSDSGFYLCAWMNPTSEAFFGQGTRLTVV.

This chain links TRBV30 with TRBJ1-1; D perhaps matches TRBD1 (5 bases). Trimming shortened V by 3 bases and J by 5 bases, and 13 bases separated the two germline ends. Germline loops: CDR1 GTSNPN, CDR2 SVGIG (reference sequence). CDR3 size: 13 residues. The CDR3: CAWRKRGSTEAFF. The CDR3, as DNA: TGTGCCTGGAGGAAGCGGGGGTCGACTGAAGCTTTCTTT.

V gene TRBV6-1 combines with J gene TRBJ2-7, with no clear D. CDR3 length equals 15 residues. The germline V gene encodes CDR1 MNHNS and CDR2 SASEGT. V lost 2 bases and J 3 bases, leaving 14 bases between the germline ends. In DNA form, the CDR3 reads TGTGCCAGCAGTGAACAAGGATCATTCCTCTACGAGCAGTACTTC. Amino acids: CASSEQGSFLYEQYF.

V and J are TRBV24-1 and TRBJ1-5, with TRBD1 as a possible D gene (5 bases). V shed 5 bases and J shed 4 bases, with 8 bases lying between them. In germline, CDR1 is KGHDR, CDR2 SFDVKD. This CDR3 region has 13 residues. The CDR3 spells CATSGAGNQPQHF. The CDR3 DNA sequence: TGTGCCACCAGTGGCGCAGGGAATCAGCCCCAGCATTTT.

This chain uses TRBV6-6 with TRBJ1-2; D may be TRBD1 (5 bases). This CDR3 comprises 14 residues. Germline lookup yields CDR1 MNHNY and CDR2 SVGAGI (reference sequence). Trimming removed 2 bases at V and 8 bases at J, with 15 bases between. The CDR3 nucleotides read TGTGCCAGCAGTTACCGCCCGGGGGTGGAAGGCTACACCTTC. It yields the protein CASSYRPGVEGYTF.

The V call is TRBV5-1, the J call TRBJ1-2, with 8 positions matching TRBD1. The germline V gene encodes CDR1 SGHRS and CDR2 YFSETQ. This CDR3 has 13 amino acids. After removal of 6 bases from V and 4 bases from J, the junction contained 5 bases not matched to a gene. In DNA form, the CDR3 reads TGCGCCAGCAATCAGGGGGCAGGCTATGGCTACACCTTC. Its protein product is CASNQGAGYGYTF. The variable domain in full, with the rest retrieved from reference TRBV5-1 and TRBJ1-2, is KAGVTQTPRYLIKTRGQQVTLSCSPISGHRSVSWYQQTPGQGLQFLFEYFSETQRNKGNFPGRFSGRQFSNSRSEMNVSTLELGDSALYLCASNQGAGYGYTFGSGTRLTVV.

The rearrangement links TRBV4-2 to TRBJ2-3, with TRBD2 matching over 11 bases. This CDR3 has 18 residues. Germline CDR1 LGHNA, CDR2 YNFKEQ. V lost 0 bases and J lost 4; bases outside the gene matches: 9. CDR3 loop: CASSQDSRLAGPPDTQYF. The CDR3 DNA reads TGTGCCAGCAGCCAAGATTCGAGACTAGCGGGACCCCCAGATACGCAGTATTTT.

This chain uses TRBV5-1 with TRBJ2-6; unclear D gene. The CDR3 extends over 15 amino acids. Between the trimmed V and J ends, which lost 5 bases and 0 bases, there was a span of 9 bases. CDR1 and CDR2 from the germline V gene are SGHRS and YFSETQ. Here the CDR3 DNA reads TGCGCCAGCAGAGGACGCACCTCTGGGGCCAACGTCCTGACTTTC. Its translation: CASRGRTSGANVLTF.

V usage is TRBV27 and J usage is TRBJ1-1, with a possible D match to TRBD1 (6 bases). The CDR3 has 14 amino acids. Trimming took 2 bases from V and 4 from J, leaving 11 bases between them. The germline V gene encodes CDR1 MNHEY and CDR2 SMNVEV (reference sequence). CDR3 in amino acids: CASSLAGGSTEAFF. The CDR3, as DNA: TGTGCCAGCAGTTTAGCCGGGGGCAGCACTGAAGCTTTCTTT.

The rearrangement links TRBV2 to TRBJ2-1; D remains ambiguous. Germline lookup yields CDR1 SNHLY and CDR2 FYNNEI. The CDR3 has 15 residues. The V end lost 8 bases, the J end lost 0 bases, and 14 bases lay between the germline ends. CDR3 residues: CASRKGDSSYNEQFF. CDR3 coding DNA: TGTGCCAGCCGAAAGGGTGATAGCTCCTACAATGAGCAGTTCTTC.

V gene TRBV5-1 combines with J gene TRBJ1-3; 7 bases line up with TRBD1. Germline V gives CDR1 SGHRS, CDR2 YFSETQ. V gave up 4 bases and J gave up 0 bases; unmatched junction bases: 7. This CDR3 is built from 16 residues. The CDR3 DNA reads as TGCGCCAGCAGCCCCGCACAGGGGAGCTCTGGAAACACCATATATTTT. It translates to CASSPAQGSSGNTIYF.

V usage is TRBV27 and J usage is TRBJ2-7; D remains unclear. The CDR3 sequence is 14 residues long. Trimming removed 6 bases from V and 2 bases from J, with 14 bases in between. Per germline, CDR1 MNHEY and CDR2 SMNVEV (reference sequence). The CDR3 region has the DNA TGTGCCAGCAGACGCCAGGAAAGGGCCTACGAGCAGTACTTC. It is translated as CASRRQERAYEQYF.

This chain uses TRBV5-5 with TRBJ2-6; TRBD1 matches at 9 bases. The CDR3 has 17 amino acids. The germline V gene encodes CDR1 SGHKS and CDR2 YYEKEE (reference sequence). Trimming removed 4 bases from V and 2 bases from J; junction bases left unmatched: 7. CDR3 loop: CASSTGQGLAGANVLTF. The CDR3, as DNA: TGTGCCAGCAGCACGGGACAGGGTCTGGCTGGGGCCAACGTCCTGACTTTC.

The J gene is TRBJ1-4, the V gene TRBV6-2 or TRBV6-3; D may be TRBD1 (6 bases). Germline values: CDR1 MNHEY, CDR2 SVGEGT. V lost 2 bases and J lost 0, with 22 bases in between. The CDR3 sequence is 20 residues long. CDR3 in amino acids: CASSYPSLAGQLSTNEKLFF. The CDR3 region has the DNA TGTGCCAGCAGTTACCCCAGTCTGGCGGGACAACTTTCAACTAATGAAAAACTGTTTTTT.

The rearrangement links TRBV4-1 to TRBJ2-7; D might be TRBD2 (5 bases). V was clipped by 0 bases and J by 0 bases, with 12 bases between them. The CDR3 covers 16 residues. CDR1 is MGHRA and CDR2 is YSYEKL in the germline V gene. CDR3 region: CASSQDRVDFSYEQYF. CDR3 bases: TGCGCCAGCAGCCAAGATAGGGTGGACTTCTCCTACGAGCAGTACTTC.

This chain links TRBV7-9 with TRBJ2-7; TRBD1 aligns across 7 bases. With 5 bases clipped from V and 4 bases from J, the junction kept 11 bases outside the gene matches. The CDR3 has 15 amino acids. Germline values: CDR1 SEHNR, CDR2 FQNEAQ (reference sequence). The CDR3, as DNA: TGTGCCAGCAGCCCCCAAGGGACAGTTAGATACGAGCAGTACTTC. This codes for CASSPQGTVRYEQYF.